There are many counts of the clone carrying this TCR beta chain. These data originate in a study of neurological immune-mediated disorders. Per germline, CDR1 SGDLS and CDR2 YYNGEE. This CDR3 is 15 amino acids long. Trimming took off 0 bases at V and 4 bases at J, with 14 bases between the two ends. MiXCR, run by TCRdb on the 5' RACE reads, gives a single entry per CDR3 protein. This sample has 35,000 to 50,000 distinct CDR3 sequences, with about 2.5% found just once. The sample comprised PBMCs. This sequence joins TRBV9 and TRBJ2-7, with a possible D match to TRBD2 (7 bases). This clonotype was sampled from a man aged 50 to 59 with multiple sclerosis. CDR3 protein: CASSVDARGGYEQYF. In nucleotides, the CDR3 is TGTGCCAGCAGCGTAGACGCCAGGGGAGGGTACGAGCAGTACTTC.